This T cell receptor (beta chain) was recovered during a study of memory CD4+ T cells and cytomegalovirus serostatus (dated by TCRdb to 2018 to 2020). Describing the broader study: The cohort included roughly 35 healthy adults from Belgium, of whom 9 were CMV seropositive and roughly 25 were CMV seronegative. To replicate a published TCR-based CMV serostatus classifier, the study sequenced CD4+ memory TCRbeta repertoires from a Belgian cohort whose cytomegalovirus serostatus was known.

Germline trimming amounts to 8 bases on V and 5 bases on J, with 12 as the count of junction bases outside the gene matches. CDR1 and CDR2 (MNHEY, SVGAGI) derive from the germline V gene. There are 14 amino acids in the CDR3, from cysteine to phenylalanine inclusive. Here the CDR3 DNA is all that survives: 42 bases in frame from base 1. Genomic DNA was extracted from sorted cells with the Quick-DNA Microprep Kit. TCRbeta DNA was amplified with the immunoSEQ hsTCRbeta kit following the manufacturer's protocol. TCRbeta libraries were sequenced on an Illumina MiSeq instrument. Concerning the study's data processing: Following removal of out-of-frame sequences, roughly 2 million distinct TCRbeta sequences were retained, with an average of around 70,000 per individual. Each individual was scored according to the count of 164 previously reported CMV-associated TCRbeta sequences and the total productive distinct TCRbeta count. A beta-binomial model was reimplemented in Python, and scikit-learn random forests with default parameters were trained on data from the US cohort. Classifier performance on the Belgian cohort was reported as the median AUC with percentile confidence intervals calculated over 10,000 bootstrap iterations. Held by TCRdb, this immuneACCESS table contains in-frame sequences only and omits some clones. Under half of the omission traces to an unresolved V gene where checked; the cause of the rest is unknown. V and J calls and clone size are copied from that table; D and trimming were computed from the DNA. For this sample the table gives under 70,000 clones, of which roughly 77% were detected only once. The leading ten clones occupy roughly 1% of the sample.

Single viable CD3+CD4+CD8-CD45RO+ cells were sorted as memory CD4+ T cells on a FACSAria II. To determine CMV serostatus, a Roche Elecsys assay was used that detects serum IgG against CMV pp150, pp28, p38 and p52. Following thawing, total CD4+ T cells were enriched through positive selection using CD4 magnetic microbeads. Samples originated from another study that specifically interrogated the CD4+ T cell memory repertoire. Following standard operating procedures, peripheral blood mononuclear cells were isolated and cryopreserved, while serum was kept at -80 degrees C. CD3-PerCP (BW264/56), CD4-APC (RPA-T4), CD45RO-PE (UCHT1) and CD8-Pacific Orange (3B5) antibodies were used for staining, and non-viable cells were excluded with Sytox blue. Study-wide findings and limitations: The results were interpreted as suggesting that the CMV-associated TCR signature is mostly present in the CD4+ memory repertoire. Only CD4+CD45RO+ memory cells were sequenced, unlike the original study, which covered naive and memory CD4+ and CD8+ populations. For CMV serostatus prediction, a median bootstrapped AUC of 0.95 was reached with the original framework, and a median bootstrapped AUC of about 0.91 was reached with a US-trained random forest. Among the 150 to 200 previously reported CMV-associated TCRbeta sequences, 65 to 85 showed up in the CD4+ memory repertoires, with each one found in between one and five individuals. The original-framework classifier achieved a median bootstrapped AUC of 0.95 with a 95% CI of 0.76-1.00 on the Belgian cohort.

On this clone itself: It has no known antigen specificity. Base qualities were left out, and no much larger clone turns up one base away.

The sequence joins TRBV6-5 to TRBJ2-7; 7 nucleotides in the junction match TRBD2. This TCR was sampled from an adult in good health and CMV-seronegative. Sequences were obtained from memory CD4+ T cells from blood. The CDR3 loop reads CASGSGLPIHEQYF. In nucleotides, the sequence is TGTGCCAGCGGGTCGGGACTACCTATCCACGAGCAGTACTTC.